This entry lists 30 T cell receptor beta chains sequenced from one sample in a study of blood T cell repertoires in COVID-19. Generated by immunoSEQ multiplex PCR, the TCRdb table keeps only in-frame clones and is missing some. There are over 55,000 clones in the sample; approximately 77% occur only once, and 25% to 40% lies in the top ten. Material for sequencing was peripheral blood. These receptors all come from a human donor in a cohort sampled during active COVID-19.

The V gene is TRBV18, the J gene TRBJ1-3; 10 nucleotides align to TRBD1. The CDR3 extends over 16 amino acids. The ends lost 0 bases at V and 8 bases at J; junction bases unmatched: 7. Germline CDR1 reads KGHSH; CDR2 reads LQKENI. The CDR3: CASSPPEGTGEHTIYF. The CDR3 DNA is TGTGCCAGCTCACCACCGGAAGGGACAGGGGAACACACCATATATTTT.

This chain uses TRBV5-4 with TRBJ2-3; the match to TRBD1 covers 12 bases. The CDR3 is 16 residues long. V shed 4 bases and J 3 bases; nucleotides not matched to a gene: 6. The germline V gene has CDR1 SGHNT and CDR2 YYREEE (reference sequence). The CDR3 reads CASSPGQGAQTDTQYF. As DNA, the CDR3 is TGTGCCAGCAGCCCGGGACAGGGGGCGCAGACAGATACGCAGTATTTT.

This sequence joins TRBV4-1 and TRBJ2-5; tentative D call: TRBD2 (5 bases). The CDR3 is 15 amino acids. CDR1 is MGHRA and CDR2 is YSYEKL in the germline V gene. The ends were cut back, 4 bases at V and 5 bases at J, with 17 bases in the middle. The DNA of the CDR3 is TGCGCCAGCAGCCTGGAAGCGGTTCCTGGGGAGACCCAGTACTTC. Encoded protein: CASSLEAVPGETQYF.

The table lists this clone with a count of one. In DNA form, the CDR3 reads TGTGCCAGCAGCCCTCCAGGGGGAACACTTAGCACAGATACGCAGTATTTT. Translation gives CASSPPGGTLSTDTQYF. J is TRBJ2-3 and V is TRBV3-1 (or the pseudogene TRBV3-2), with 7 bases matching TRBD1. CDR1 and CDR2 from the germline V gene are LGHDT and YNNKEL (reference sequence). V shed 4 bases and J 0 bases; nucleotides not matched to a gene: 10. The CDR3 has 17 residues.

The V and J genes are TRBV28 and TRBJ2-7, with D perhaps matching TRBD2 (5 bases). The CDR3 spans 14 residues. The germline gives CDR1 MDHEN, CDR2 SYDVKM. Trimming left V 6 bases short and J 5 bases short, with 17 bases between. CDR3 coding DNA: TGTGCCAGCAGCCAGACACTAGTTCCCCACGAGCAGTACTTC. As protein: CASSQTLVPHEQYF.

The chain is built from TRBV19 and TRBJ2-4, with D tentatively TRBD1 (8 bases). This CDR3 is 16 amino acids long. CDR1 is LNHDA and CDR2 is SQIVND in the germline V gene (reference sequence). The germline V and J ends were trimmed by 5 bases and 2 bases, with 16 bases remaining between them. The CDR3 sequence: CASSPRQGTTKNIQYF. In DNA form, the CDR3 reads TGTGCCAGTAGTCCCCGACAGGGGACTACCAAAAACATTCAGTACTTC.

The chain uses TRBV4-1 and TRBJ2-1; TRBD1 is a possible D gene (6 bases). The germline CDR1 and CDR2 sequences are MGHRA and YSYEKL. Trimming stripped 1 base from V and 10 bases from J, with 8 bases between. The length of the CDR3 is 12 residues. As DNA, the CDR3 is TGCGCCAGCAGCCAAGTAAGGGGGGAGCAGTTCTTC. Residues: CASSQVRGEQFF.

The chain employs TRBV5-4 and TRBJ1-6, with 7 positions matching TRBD1. After removal of 0 bases from V and 10 bases from J, the junction contained 7 bases not matched to a gene. This CDR3 spans 15 amino acids. The germline CDR1 and CDR2 sequences are SGHNT and YYREEE (reference sequence). In DNA, the CDR3 is TGTGCCAGCAGCTTGGGAGACAGGGTTGGATCACCCCTCCACTTT. This codes for CASSLGDRVGSPLHF.

This chain connects TRBV5-1 to TRBJ2-1; D possibly corresponds to TRBD1 (6 bases). Germline CDR1 SGHRS, CDR2 YFSETQ. The V gene lost 7 bases and the J gene lost 0 bases, with 11 bases spanning the gap. The CDR3 is made up of 14 amino acids. CDR3 sequence reads: CASGADSSYNEQFF. CDR3 bases: TGCGCCAGCGGGGCGGACAGCTCCTACAATGAGCAGTTCTTC.

This chain links TRBV19 with TRBJ1-3; D might be TRBD1 (6 bases). This CDR3 is built from 16 residues. V lost 4 bases, J lost 4 bases, and 17 bases lay in between. CDR1 LNHDA and CDR2 SQIVND come from the germline V gene (reference sequence). CDR3 in amino acids: CASSTRGSLSGNTIYF. The CDR3 DNA reads as TGTGCCAGTAGTACAAGGGGGTCCCTCTCCGGAAACACCATATATTTT.

The chain employs TRBV5-1 and TRBJ1-1, with 7 bases lining up with TRBD1. The V gene's germline CDR1 is SGHRS and CDR2 YFSETQ. Trimming cost V 4 bases and J 0 bases; bases outside gene matches: 3. The CDR3 runs to 14 residues. The chain's CDR3 is CASSRTGMNTEAFF. The CDR3 DNA follows: TGCGCCAGCAGCCGGACAGGCATGAACACTGAAGCTTTCTTT.

The J gene is TRBJ2-1, the V gene TRBV7-2; tentatively, D is TRBD1 (6 bases). V was clipped by 6 bases and J by 7 bases, with 16 bases between them. Germline V gene lookup returns CDR1 SGHTA and CDR2 FQGNSA. The CDR3 covers 14 residues. CDR3 sequence reads: CASRPGTTRNEQFF. The CDR3 region has the DNA TGTGCCAGCAGGCCCGGGACAACGCGGAATGAGCAGTTCTTC.

The chain couples TRBV18 to TRBJ1-5; unclear D gene. The CDR3 extends over 16 amino acids. The V gene lost 2 bases and the J gene lost 0 bases, with 11 bases spanning the gap. From germline, CDR1 is KGHSH and CDR2 LQKENI. The CDR3 DNA reads TGTGCCAGCTCACCAGGAGCGATTTCTAGCAATCAGCCCCAGCATTTT. The encoded protein is CASSPGAISSNQPQHF.

The J gene is TRBJ2-1, the V gene TRBV27; possible D gene TRBD2, 6 bases. The V end lost 6 bases, the J end lost 0 bases, and 12 bases lay between the germline ends. The CDR3 runs 15 residues. Per the germline V gene, CDR1 is MNHEY and CDR2 is SMNVEV (reference sequence). The CDR3 reads CASREGLFSYNEQFF. CDR3 nucleotide sequence: TGTGCCAGCAGGGAGGGCCTGTTCTCCTACAATGAGCAGTTCTTC.

CDR3 in amino acids: CASSHDRGSYNEQFF. In DNA, the CDR3 is TGTGCCAGCAGTCACGACAGGGGGTCCTACAATGAGCAGTTCTTC. This chain links TRBV27 with TRBJ2-1; TRBD1 matches at 9 bases. V lost 5 bases, J lost 1 base, and 3 bases stayed unmatched. The CDR3 covers 15 residues. The germline V gene encodes CDR1 MNHEY and CDR2 SMNVEV (reference sequence).

The chain carries TRBV5-6 and TRBJ2-3, with 7 nucleotides matching TRBD2. Trimming took 4 bases from V and 4 from J; bases not matched to a gene: 9. The germline CDR1 and CDR2 sequences are SGHDT and YYEEEE. This CDR3 is 15 amino acids long. CDR3 sequence reads: CASSQPGLEADTQYF. In DNA form, the CDR3 reads TGTGCCAGCAGCCAACCTGGACTAGAGGCAGATACGCAGTATTTT.

This clone was seen many times. The chain uses TRBV5-8 and TRBJ2-3; 8 bases map to TRBD2. Germline lookup yields CDR1 SGHTS and CDR2 YDEGEE. Trimming at V came to 9 bases and at J to 3 bases, leaving 9 bases not matched to a gene. The CDR3 loop spans 14 amino acids. CDR3 in DNA: TGTGCCACCGGAGCGGGAGAAGGTACAGATACGCAGTATTTT. Translating gives CATGAGEGTDTQYF.

V usage is TRBV5-1 and J usage is TRBJ1-3; D gene ambiguous. The CDR3 is 16 amino acids. The germline V gene encodes CDR1 SGHRS and CDR2 YFSETQ. Trimming took off 5 bases at V and 4 bases at J, with 19 bases between the two ends. CDR3 amino acids: CASSPEGPGSGNTIYF. CDR3 sequence (DNA): TGCGCCAGCAGTCCGGAAGGTCCGGGATCCGGAAACACCATATATTTT.

The chain has TRBV14 and TRBJ1-2; a weak D match, TRBD1 (5 bases). Trimming left V 4 bases short and J 5 bases short, with 14 bases between. Germline-derived CDR1 and CDR2 are SGHDN and FVKESK. The CDR3 extends over 14 amino acids. CDR3 region: CASSPMGQKYGYTF. The CDR3 DNA sequence: TGTGCCAGCAGCCCCATGGGGCAAAAATATGGCTACACCTTC. Full variable domain (rest looked up from reference TRBV14 and TRBJ1-2): EAGVTQFPSHSVIEKGQTVTLRCDPISGHDNLYWYRRVMGKEIKFLLHFVKESKQDESGMPNNRFLAERTGGTYSTLKVQPAELEDSGVYFCASSPMGQKYGYTFGSGTRLTVV.

The table lists this clone with a few counts. The chain has TRBV6-5 and TRBJ2-5; the match to TRBD2 covers 12 bases. The J segment lost 3 bases and the V segment lost 8 bases, leaving 4 bases of the junction unmatched. The CDR3 has 14 residues. Germline lookup yields CDR1 MNHEY and CDR2 SVGAGI. The CDR3 region is CASGGLAGKETQYF. The CDR3 DNA reads as TGTGCCAGCGGAGGACTAGCGGGAAAAGAGACCCAGTACTTC.

The V and J genes are TRBV5-1 and TRBJ1-1; the D gene is possibly TRBD1 (6 bases). The length of the CDR3 is 13 residues. Germline loops: CDR1 SGHRS, CDR2 YFSETQ. Trimming took off 2 bases at V and 7 bases at J, with 12 bases between the two ends. DNA for the CDR3: TGCGCCAGCAGCTTAACAGGGTGGGGTGAAGCTTTCTTT. Translating gives CASSLTGWGEAFF.

The chain uses TRBV3-1 (or the pseudogene TRBV3-2) and TRBJ2-1; possible D gene TRBD2, 6 bases. Germline V gene lookup returns CDR1 LGHDT and CDR2 YNNKEL (reference sequence). The CDR3 is made up of 14 amino acids. Trimming shortened V by 4 bases and J by 6 bases, and 13 bases separated the two germline ends. Here the CDR3 DNA reads TGTGCCAGCAGCCCGTTACTCGGGGGCAATGAGCAGTTCTTC. Its translation: CASSPLLGGNEQFF.

The V gene is TRBV12-3 or TRBV12-4, the J gene TRBJ2-1; TRBD2 aligns across 7 bases. J was trimmed by 6 bases and V by 3 bases; bases with no gene match: 2. CDR3 length: 13 residues. This CDR3 reads CASSLGGFNEQFF. The CDR3 DNA reads TGTGCCAGCAGTTTGGGGGGGTTCAATGAGCAGTTCTTC.

The chain joins TRBV7-2 to TRBJ2-7; D may be TRBD1 (9 bases). The V and J ends lost 5 bases and 2 bases respectively, with 19 bases between them. Germline assignment: CDR1 SGHTA and CDR2 FQGNSA. The CDR3 has 16 amino acids. CDR3 nucleotide sequence: TGTGCCAGCAGCCCTGCGGGGGGACAGGGCACCTACGAGCAGTACTTC. Its protein is CASSPAGGQGTYEQYF.

This clone has a single count. The chain employs TRBV3-1 (or the pseudogene TRBV3-2) and TRBJ1-3, with a possible D match to TRBD1 (6 bases). The V gene lost 4 bases and the J gene lost 0 bases, with 16 bases spanning the gap. The CDR3 is 17 residues long. Germline V gives CDR1 LGHDT, CDR2 YNNKEL (reference sequence). The CDR3 nucleotides read TGTGCCAGCAGCCTGGGGGCGGCCGCCCTCTCTGGAAACACCATATATTTT. This codes for CASSLGAAALSGNTIYF.

V is TRBV6-5 and J is TRBJ1-5; D is possibly TRBD1 (5 bases). In germline, CDR1 is MNHEY, CDR2 SVGAGI. V was trimmed by 2 bases and J by 4 bases, leaving 6 bases between them. The CDR3 totals 13 residues. CDR3 bases: TGTGCCAGCAGTTACGGGGCGAATCAGCCCCAGCATTTT. It codes for CASSYGANQPQHF.

V is TRBV3-1 (or the pseudogene TRBV3-2) and J is TRBJ2-6; 7 nucleotides align to TRBD1. The CDR3 extends over 15 amino acids. Germline trimming cut 4 bases from V and 2 bases from J; bases unmatched to any gene: 2. Germline V gene lookup returns CDR1 LGHDT and CDR2 YNNKEL (reference sequence). The CDR3 spells CASSPTGTGANVLTF. CDR3 DNA sequence: TGTGCCAGCAGCCCGACAGGGACTGGGGCCAACGTCCTGACTTTC.

The V call is TRBV5-4, the J call TRBJ1-1; a weak D match, TRBD1 (5 bases). This CDR3 has 14 amino acids. Trimming cost V 4 bases and J 1 base, with 11 bases left between them. Germline values: CDR1 SGHNT, CDR2 YYREEE (reference sequence). The CDR3 sequence is CASSPGEWNTEAFF. CDR3 DNA: TGTGCCAGCAGCCCGGGGGAATGGAACACTGAAGCTTTCTTT. Full variable domain (remainder filled in from reference TRBV5-4 and TRBJ1-1): ETGVTQSPTHLIKTRGQQVTLRCSSQSGHNTVSWYQQALGQGPQFIFQYYREEENGRGNFPPRFSGLQFPNYSSELNVNALELDDSALYLCASSPGEWNTEAFFGQGTRLTVV.

V is TRBV11-2 and J is TRBJ2-7; 8 bases fit TRBD1. The CDR3 runs to 16 residues. In germline, CDR1 is SGHAT, CDR2 FQNNGV. Germline trimming cut 5 bases from V and 2 bases from J; bases unmatched to any gene: 11. The CDR3 DNA is TGTGCCAGCAGCCTCTTGGGAGCAGGGGGCACCTACGAGCAGTACTTC. It is translated as CASSLLGAGGTYEQYF. Using reference TRBV11-2 and TRBJ2-7 for the parts outside the CDR3, the full variable domain is EAGVAQSPRYKIIEKRQSVAFWCNPISGHATLYWYQQILGQGPKLLIQFQNNGVVDDSQLPKDRFSAERLKGVDSTLKIQPAKLEDSAVYLCASSLLGAGGTYEQYFGPGTRLTVT.

As concerns this clone: Compared with germline, one end of the junction differs, possibly owing to a read error. The same CDR3 is also encoded by other DNA sequences in this sample. The rearrangement uses TRBV3-1 (or the pseudogene TRBV3-2) and TRBJ2-6; 7 bases agree with TRBD1. The germline gives CDR1 LGHDT, CDR2 YNNKEL (reference sequence). This CDR3 has 18 residues. DNA of the CDR3: TGTGCCAGCAGCCAAGATCTCTTAGGGGGCACTGGGGCCAACGTCCTGACTTTT. Protein product: CASSQDLLGGTGANVLTF.